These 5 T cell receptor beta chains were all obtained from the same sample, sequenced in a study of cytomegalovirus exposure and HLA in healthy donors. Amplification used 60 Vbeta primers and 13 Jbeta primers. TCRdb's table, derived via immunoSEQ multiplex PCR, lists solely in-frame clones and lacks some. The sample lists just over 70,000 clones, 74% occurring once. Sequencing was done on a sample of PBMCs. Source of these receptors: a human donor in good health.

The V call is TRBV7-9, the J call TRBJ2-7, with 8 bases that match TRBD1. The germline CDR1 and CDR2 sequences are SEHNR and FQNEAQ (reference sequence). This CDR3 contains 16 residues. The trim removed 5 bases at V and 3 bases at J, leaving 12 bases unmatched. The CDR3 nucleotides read TGTGCCAGCAGCGCCCACCAGGGGGCGGCAGGCTACGAGCAGTACTTC. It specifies CASSAHQGAAGYEQYF.

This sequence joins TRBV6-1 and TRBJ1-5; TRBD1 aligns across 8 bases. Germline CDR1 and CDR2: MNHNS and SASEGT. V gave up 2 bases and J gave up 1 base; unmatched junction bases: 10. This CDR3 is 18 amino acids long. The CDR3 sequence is CASSESGQGAGSNQPQHF. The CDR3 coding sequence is TGTGCCAGCAGTGAATCCGGACAGGGAGCTGGAAGCAATCAGCCCCAGCATTTT.

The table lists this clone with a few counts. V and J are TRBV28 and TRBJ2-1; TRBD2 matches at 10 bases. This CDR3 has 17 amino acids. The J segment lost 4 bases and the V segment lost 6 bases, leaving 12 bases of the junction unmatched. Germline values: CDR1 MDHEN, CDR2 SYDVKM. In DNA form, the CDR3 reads TGTGCCAGCAGCTCTCCCCTAAGCGGGAGGGAATACAATGAGCAGTTCTTC. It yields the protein CASSSPLSGREYNEQFF.

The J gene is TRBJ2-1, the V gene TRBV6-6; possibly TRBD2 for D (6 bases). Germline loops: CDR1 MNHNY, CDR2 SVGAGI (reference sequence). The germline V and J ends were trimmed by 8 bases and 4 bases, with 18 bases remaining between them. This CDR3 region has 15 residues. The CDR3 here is CASLNGGAGYNEQFF. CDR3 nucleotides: TGTGCCAGCCTAAACGGGGGAGCAGGGTACAATGAGCAGTTCTTC.

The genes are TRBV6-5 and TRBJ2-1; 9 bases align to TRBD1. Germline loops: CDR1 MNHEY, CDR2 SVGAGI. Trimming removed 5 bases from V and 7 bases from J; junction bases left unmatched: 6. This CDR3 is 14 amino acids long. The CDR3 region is CASSRDRVRNEQFF. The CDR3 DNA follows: TGTGCCAGCAGTCGGGACAGGGTCCGGAATGAGCAGTTCTTC.